Each of the 22 T cell receptor beta chains below was sequenced from the same sample in a study of chemoradiotherapy in HPV16-positive cancers. Assay used: immunoSEQ multiplex PCR; TCRdb lists only in-frame clones, some missing. The table records tens of thousands of clones, about nine tenths of them present only once. The sample consisted of blood, taken from a patient who underwent chemoradiotherapy. The source is a human donor with HPV-associated anogenital cancer.

The chain couples TRBV14 to TRBJ2-7; no firm D call. V lost 2 bases and J 1 base, leaving 9 bases between the germline ends. Germline V gene data show CDR1 as SGHDN and CDR2 as FVKESK. This CDR3 spans 14 amino acids. The CDR3 spells CASSQSIRSYEQYF. CDR3 coding DNA: TGTGCCAGCAGCCAAAGTATCAGATCCTACGAGCAGTACTTC. The full variable domain, rest sourced from reference TRBV14 and TRBJ2-7, is EAGVTQFPSHSVIEKGQTVTLRCDPISGHDNLYWYRRVMGKEIKFLLHFVKESKQDESGMPNNRFLAERTGGTYSTLKVQPAELEDSGVYFCASSQSIRSYEQYFGPGTRLTVT.

The gene calls are TRBV2 and TRBJ1-2; D possibly corresponds to TRBD1 (5 bases). The CDR3 is 14 residues long. CDR1 and CDR2 (germline): SNHLY, FYNNEI. Deletions cut 5 bases from V and 3 bases from J, with 13 bases between. CDR3 sequence reads: CASSWGGMDYGYTF. The CDR3 nucleotides read TGTGCCAGCAGTTGGGGGGGGATGGACTATGGCTACACCTTC.

This clone was recorded once. This chain links TRBV27 with TRBJ1-2; TRBD1 might be the D (6 bases). CDR3 size: 15 residues. Germline CDR1 reads MNHEY; CDR2 reads SMNVEV (reference sequence). Trimming took off 5 bases at V and 5 bases at J, with 18 bases between the two ends. The CDR3 nucleotides are TGTGCCAGCAGTCCGATGGCAGGGGCCCATTATGGCTACACCTTC. It specifies CASSPMAGAHYGYTF.

This clone was observed a single time. V is TRBV19 and J is TRBJ1-1; the match to TRBD1 covers 8 bases. Germline assignment: CDR1 LNHDA and CDR2 SQIVND (reference sequence). V lost 7 bases, J lost 4 bases, and 5 bases stayed unmatched. The CDR3 loop spans 13 amino acids. The chain's CDR3 is CASTNTGGTEAFF. CDR3 nucleotides: TGTGCCAGTACCAATACAGGGGGCACTGAAGCTTTCTTT.

The chain has TRBV12-5 and TRBJ2-3; possibly TRBD2 for D (6 bases). Germline loops: CDR1 LGHNT, CDR2 FRNRAP. Trimming stripped 6 bases from V and 10 bases from J, with 17 bases between. The CDR3 is 13 amino acids. The CDR3 is CASGPGTPPAQYF. CDR3 nucleotides: TGTGCTAGTGGCCCGGGGACTCCACCCGCGCAGTATTTT.

This chain uses TRBV6-6 with TRBJ1-2, with a weak D call TRBD1 (6 bases). Trimming took 0 bases from V and 6 from J, leaving 14 bases between them. CDR3 length: 15 residues. The germline CDR1 and CDR2 sequences are MNHNY and SVGAGI (reference sequence). The CDR3 region has the DNA TGTGCCAGCAGTTACTCGGACAGAACTTCTAATGGCTACACCTTC. This translates into CASSYSDRTSNGYTF.

The V call is TRBV19, the J call TRBJ2-4; TRBD1 matches at 9 bases. CDR1 is LNHDA and CDR2 is SQIVND in the germline V gene (reference sequence). This CDR3 is 13 amino acids long. V lost 7 bases and J lost 15; bases outside the gene matches: 13. The CDR3 protein is CASTTIQGAQMYF. The CDR3 DNA reads as TGTGCCAGTACCACTATACAGGGGGCCCAAATGTACTTC.

The chain uses TRBV5-5 and TRBJ1-5; D is ambiguous. Germline V lookup: CDR1 SGHKS, CDR2 YYEKEE (reference sequence). The CDR3 is 13 amino acids. V was trimmed by 0 bases and J by 7 bases, leaving 8 bases between them. CDR3: CASSLGPPQPQHF. CDR3 coding DNA: TGTGCCAGCAGCTTGGGTCCGCCGCAGCCCCAGCATTTT.

The chain has TRBV6-5 and TRBJ1-2; 9 bases match TRBD1. CDR3 size: 13 residues. Germline lookup yields CDR1 MNHEY and CDR2 SVGAGI. After removal of 7 bases from V and 8 bases from J, the junction contained 8 bases not matched to a gene. The CDR3 DNA reads as TGTGCCAGCACCCGGGACAGGGTCAGAGGCTACACCTTC. This sequence encodes CASTRDRVRGYTF.

The chain joins TRBV4-1 to TRBJ2-1; D is uncertain. The V end lost 3 bases, the J end lost 6 bases, and 12 bases lay between the germline ends. This CDR3 is 14 amino acids long. Germline values: CDR1 MGHRA, CDR2 YSYEKL. The DNA for the CDR3 is TGCGCCAGCAGCCAGGGCCTACTTGTCAATGAGCAGTTCTTC. This gives the protein CASSQGLLVNEQFF.

This chain links TRBV28 with TRBJ2-1; D call uncertain. The germline V gene encodes CDR1 MDHEN and CDR2 SYDVKM. Trimming took 10 bases from V and 1 from J, leaving 8 bases between them. The length of the CDR3 is 12 residues. Written as DNA, the CDR3 is TGTGCCATTCAGGAATCCTACAATGAGCAGTTCTTC. This sequence encodes CAIQESYNEQFF.

This chain joins TRBV4-2 and TRBJ1-1; D not certain. Trimming removed 1 base from V and 3 bases from J, with 9 bases in between. Germline assignment: CDR1 LGHNA and CDR2 YNFKEQ. The CDR3 length is 14 residues. The CDR3 nucleotides are TGTGCCAGCAGCCAAGTGGACGGGTACACTGAAGCTTTCTTT. This translates into CASSQVDGYTEAFF.

This chain links TRBV5-4 with TRBJ1-2; D remains unclear. This CDR3 spans 16 amino acids. Trimming cost V 0 bases and J 4 bases, with 16 bases left between them. Germline V lookup: CDR1 SGHNT, CDR2 YYREEE (reference sequence). This chain's CDR3 is CASSLVGSGPGYGYTF. As DNA, the CDR3 is TGTGCCAGCAGCTTGGTAGGATCCGGGCCCGGCTATGGCTACACCTTC.

This clone has only one observation. The gene calls are TRBV2 and TRBJ2-7; TRBD2 matches 13 bases. Germline lookup yields CDR1 SNHLY and CDR2 FYNNEI. Unmatched junction bases numbered 11, after V lost 6 bases and J lost 3 bases. The CDR3 runs 17 residues. This chain's CDR3 is CASRGRGLAGEGYEQYF. The CDR3 DNA reads TGTGCCAGCAGGGGACGCGGACTAGCGGGAGAAGGCTACGAGCAGTACTTC. The full variable domain, rest sourced from reference TRBV2 and TRBJ2-7, is EPEVTQTPSHQVTQMGQEVILRCVPISNHLYFYWYRQILGQKVEFLVSFYNNEISEKSEIFDDQFSVERPDGSNFTLKIRSTKLEDSAMYFCASRGRGLAGEGYEQYFGPGTRLTVT.

V usage is TRBV5-1 and J usage is TRBJ2-5, with 14 bases aligning to TRBD2. This CDR3 contains 16 residues. Germline V lookup: CDR1 SGHRS, CDR2 YFSETQ. Trimming removed 3 bases from V and 4 bases from J; junction bases left unmatched: 5. The CDR3 DNA reads as TGCGCCAGCAGCTCTACGGGACTAGCGGGGGTAGAGACCCAGTACTTC. It is translated as CASSSTGLAGVETQYF.

V usage is TRBV6-5 and J usage is TRBJ2-2; 7 bases map to TRBD1. V dropped 6 bases and J dropped 2; count of bases not matched to a gene: 6. The CDR3 is 15 amino acids. Germline V CDR1 and CDR2: MNHEY, SVGAGI. The CDR3 DNA is TGTGCCAGCAGGTCGACAGGGTCAAACACCGGGGAGCTGTTTTTT. Protein product: CASRSTGSNTGELFF.

This chain links TRBV5-1 with TRBJ2-5, with TRBD2 identical over 9 bases. Germline V lookup: CDR1 SGHRS, CDR2 YFSETQ. The CDR3 sequence is 14 residues long. V was pared by 4 bases and J by 6 bases, with 7 bases of the junction left unmatched. The DNA of the CDR3 is TGCGCCAGCAGCCTTAGCGGGAGTATACAGACCCAGTACTTC. Translating it yields CASSLSGSIQTQYF.

This clone was seen a few times. This chain joins TRBV5-1 and TRBJ2-2; TRBD1 is a possible D gene (6 bases). Germline CDR1 and CDR2: SGHRS and YFSETQ. Trimming cost V 5 bases and J 2 bases, with 16 bases left between them. The CDR3 covers 16 residues. Here the CDR3 reads CASRSSGTPNTGELFF. CDR3 nucleotide sequence: TGCGCCAGCAGGTCTTCCGGGACACCTAACACCGGGGAGCTGTTTTTT.

The chain combines TRBV30 with TRBJ2-7; D may match TRBD1 or TRBD2 (6 bases each). Germline V gene sequence: CDR1 GTSNPN, CDR2 SVGIG (reference sequence). The CDR3 consists of 13 residues. V was shortened by 2 bases and J by 6 bases, with 14 bases between the two germline ends. Here the CDR3 DNA reads TGTGCCTGGAGTCCGCCGGGGGCGGTCGAGCAGTACTTC. Protein sequence: CAWSPPGAVEQYF.

The rearrangement links TRBV6-5 to TRBJ1-1, with 7 bases fitting TRBD1. CDR1 is MNHEY, CDR2 SVGAGI, per germline. With V trimmed by 8 bases and J by 4 bases, 10 bases remained unmatched. There are 14 residues in the CDR3. CDR3 DNA sequence: TGTGCCAGCGTGGTAGGGGGCTCGGGCACTGAAGCTTTCTTT. Amino acid sequence: CASVVGGSGTEAFF.

The V gene is TRBV6-6, the J gene TRBJ1-5; D perhaps matches TRBD1 (5 bases). V was shortened by 7 bases and J by 8 bases, with 12 bases between the two germline ends. CDR1 and CDR2 (germline): MNHNY, SVGAGI (reference sequence). The CDR3 consists of 12 residues. The CDR3: CASTNGGEPQHF. CDR3 DNA sequence: TGTGCCAGCACTAATGGGGGGGAGCCCCAGCATTTT.

The chain joins TRBV4-2 to TRBJ2-3, with D tentatively TRBD1 or TRBD2 (5 bases each). V was trimmed by 1 base and J by 6 bases, leaving 14 bases between them. The CDR3 runs to 15 residues. CDR1 and CDR2 from the germline V gene are LGHNA and YNFKEQ. The CDR3 coding sequence is TGTGCCAGCAGCCAAGCCGGGACCCGGGTGGATACGCAGTATTTT. It codes for CASSQAGTRVDTQYF.